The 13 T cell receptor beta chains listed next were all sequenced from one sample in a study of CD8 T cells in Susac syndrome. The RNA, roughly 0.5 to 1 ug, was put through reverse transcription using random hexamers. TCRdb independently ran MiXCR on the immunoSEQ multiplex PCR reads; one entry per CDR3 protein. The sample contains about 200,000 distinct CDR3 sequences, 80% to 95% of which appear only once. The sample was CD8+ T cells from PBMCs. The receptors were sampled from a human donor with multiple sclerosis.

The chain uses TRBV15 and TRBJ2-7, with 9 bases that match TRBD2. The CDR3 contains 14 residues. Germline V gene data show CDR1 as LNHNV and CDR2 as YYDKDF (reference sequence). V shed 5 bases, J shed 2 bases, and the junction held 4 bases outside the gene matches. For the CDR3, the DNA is TGTGCCACCAGCTCCCGGACTAGCGCCTACGAGCAGTACTTC. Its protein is CATSSRTSAYEQYF.

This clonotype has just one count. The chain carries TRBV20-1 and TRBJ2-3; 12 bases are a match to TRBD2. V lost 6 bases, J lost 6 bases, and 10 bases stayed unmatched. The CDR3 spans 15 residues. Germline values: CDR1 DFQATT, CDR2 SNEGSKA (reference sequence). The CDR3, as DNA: TGCAGTGCGCCCGGACTAGCGGGATGGGGGGATACGCAGTATTTT. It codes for CSAPGLAGWGDTQYF.

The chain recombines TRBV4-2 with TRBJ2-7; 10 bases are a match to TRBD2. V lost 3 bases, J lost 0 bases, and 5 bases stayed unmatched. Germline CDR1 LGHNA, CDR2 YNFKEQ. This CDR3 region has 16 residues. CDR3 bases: TGTGCCAGCAGCCAGGAAGTAGCGGGGGGCTCCTACGAGCAGTACTTC. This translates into CASSQEVAGGSYEQYF.

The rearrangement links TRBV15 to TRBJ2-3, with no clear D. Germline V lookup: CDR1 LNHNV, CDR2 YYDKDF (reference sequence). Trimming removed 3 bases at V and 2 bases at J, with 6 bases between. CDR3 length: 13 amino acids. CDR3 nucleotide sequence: TGTGCCACCAGCAGGACCTTCACAGATACGCAGTATTTT. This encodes CATSRTFTDTQYF.

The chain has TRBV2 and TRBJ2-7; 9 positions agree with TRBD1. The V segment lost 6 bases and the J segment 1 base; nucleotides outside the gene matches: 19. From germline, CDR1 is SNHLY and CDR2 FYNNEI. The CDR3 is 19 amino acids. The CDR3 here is CASRTLGPGTGSRSYEQYF. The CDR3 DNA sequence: TGTGCCAGCAGGACACTCGGTCCCGGGACAGGGTCTCGGTCCTACGAGCAGTACTTC.

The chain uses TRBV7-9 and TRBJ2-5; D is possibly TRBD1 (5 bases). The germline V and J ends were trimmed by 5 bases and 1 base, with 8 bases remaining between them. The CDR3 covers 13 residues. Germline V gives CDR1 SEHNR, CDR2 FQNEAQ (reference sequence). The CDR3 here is CASSETVQETQYF. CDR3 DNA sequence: TGTGCCAGCAGCGAGACAGTCCAAGAGACCCAGTACTTC.

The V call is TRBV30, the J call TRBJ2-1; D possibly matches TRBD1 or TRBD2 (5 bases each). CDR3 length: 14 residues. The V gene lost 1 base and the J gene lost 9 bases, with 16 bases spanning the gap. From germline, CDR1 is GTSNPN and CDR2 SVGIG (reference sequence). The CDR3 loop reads CAWSDPGLGGEQFF. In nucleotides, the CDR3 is TGTGCCTGGAGTGACCCGGGGCTTGGGGGTGAGCAGTTCTTC.

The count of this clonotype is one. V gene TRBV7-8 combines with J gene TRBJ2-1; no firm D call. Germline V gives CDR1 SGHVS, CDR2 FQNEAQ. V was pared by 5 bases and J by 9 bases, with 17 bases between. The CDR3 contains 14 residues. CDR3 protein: CASSQDGETGEQFF. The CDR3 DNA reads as TGTGCCAGCAGCCAGGACGGTGAGACGGGTGAGCAGTTCTTC.

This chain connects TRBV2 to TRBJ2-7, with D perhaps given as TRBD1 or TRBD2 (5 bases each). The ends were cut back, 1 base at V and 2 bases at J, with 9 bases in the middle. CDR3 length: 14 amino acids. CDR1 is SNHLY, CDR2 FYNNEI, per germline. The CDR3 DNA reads TGTGCCAGCAGTGAAGTGGGGGTGACCTACGAGCAGTACTTC. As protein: CASSEVGVTYEQYF.

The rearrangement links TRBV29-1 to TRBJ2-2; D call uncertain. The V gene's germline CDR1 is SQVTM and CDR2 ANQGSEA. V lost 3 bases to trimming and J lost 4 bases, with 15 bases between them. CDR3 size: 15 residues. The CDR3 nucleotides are TGCAGCGTTGAGAAAGACGAGGTTGGCACCGGGGAGCTGTTTTTT. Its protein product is CSVEKDEVGTGELFF.

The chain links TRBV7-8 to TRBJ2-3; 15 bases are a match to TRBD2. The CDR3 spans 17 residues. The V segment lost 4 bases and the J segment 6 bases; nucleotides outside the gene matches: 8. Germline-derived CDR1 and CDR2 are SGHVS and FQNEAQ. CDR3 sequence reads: CASSWGTSGGPLDTQYF. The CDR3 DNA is TGTGCCAGCAGCTGGGGGACTAGCGGGGGGCCATTGGATACGCAGTATTTT.

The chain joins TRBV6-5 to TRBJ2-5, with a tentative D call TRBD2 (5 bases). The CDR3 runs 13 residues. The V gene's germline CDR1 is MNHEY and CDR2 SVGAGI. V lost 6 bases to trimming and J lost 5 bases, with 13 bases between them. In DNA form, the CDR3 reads TGTGCCAGCAGGCCTAGCAGTTGGGAGACCCAGTACTTC. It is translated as CASRPSSWETQYF.

The CDR3 nucleotides are TGTGCCAGTAGTATGGGGAGGAATGAGCAGTTCTTC. This translates into CASSMGRNEQFF. This rearrangement joins TRBV19 to TRBJ2-1; maybe TRBD2 (6 bases). The V gene's germline CDR1 is LNHDA and CDR2 SQIVND (reference sequence). The V end was cut by 3 bases, the J end by 7 bases, with 7 bases between. The CDR3 is 12 amino acids. Full variable domain (missing parts from reference TRBV19 and TRBJ2-1): DGGITQSPKYLFRKEGQNVTLSCEQNLNHDAMYWYRQDPGQGLRLIYYSQIVNDFQKGDIAEGYSVSREKKESFPLTVTSAQKNPTAFYLCASSMGRNEQFFGPGTRLTVL.